This is a list of T cell receptor beta chains from one sample in a study of control samples from healthy donors and cancer patients. Clones were read by immunoSEQ multiplex PCR, and TCRdb kept only the in-frame ones, dropping some. The sample shows 60,000 to 75,000 clones, almost 85% of them seen only once. The sample was blood. The receptors come from a man between 40 and 49 years old in good health. Both conserved end residues are part of each CDR3. The D gene is left open where the match is weak. Clone size is shown for a subset of rows, as once, few, many or a class of expanded clone.

J	V	D	size	DNA	CDR3
TRBJ1-1	TRBV19	.	.	TGTGCCAGTAGTACAAGCGACCTAATATGGAACACTGAAGCTTTCTTT	CASSTSDLIWNTEAFF
TRBJ2-2	TRBV7-9	TRBD1	.	TGTGCCAGCAGCCAGGACAGGGCGAGCGGGGAGCTGTTTTTT	CASSQDRASGELFF
TRBJ2-3	TRBV7-2	.	.	TGTGCCAGCAGCTTAGGCGGGACTGGGCCAGATACGCAGTATTTT	CASSLGGTGPDTQYF
TRBJ2-2	TRBV11-1	.	.	TGTGCCAGCAGCTCAGAAGGCCGGGACACCGGGGAGCTGTTTTTT	CASSSEGRDTGELFF
TRBJ2-5	TRBV7-7	TRBD2	few	TGTGCCAGCAGCTTAATTACTAGCGGGGGCTCGGAGACCCAGTACTTC	CASSLITSGGSETQYF
TRBJ1-4	TRBV30	TRBD1	.	TGTGCCTGGAACAGGGGATCGAATGAAAAACTGTTTTTT	CAWNRGSNEKLFF
TRBJ2-7	TRBV7-2	TRBD1	.	TGTGCCAGCAGCTCAAGGCCGGGACAGGGTCACTACGAGCAGTACTTC	CASSSRPGQGHYEQYF
TRBJ1-1	TRBV25-1	.	.	TGTGCCAGCGGAGGGGTTTTGAACACTGAAGCTTTCTTT	CASGGVLNTEAFF
TRBJ2-7	TRBV5-1	.	.	TGCGCCAGCAGCCAGGGTACCCTAAGCTACGAGCAGTACTTC	CASSQGTLSYEQYF
TRBJ1-4	TRBV19	.	.	TGTGCCAGTAGTCCCGACACGGGGGAAAAACTGTTTTTT	CASSPDTGEKLFF
TRBJ2-1	TRBV29-1	.	.	TGCAGCGTTGAAAGGGAGGCGGGGCAGTTCTTC	CSVEREAGQFF
TRBJ2-2	TRBV6-5	.	.	TGTGCCAGCAGCGCTGTCACCGGGGAGCTGTTTTTT	CASSAVTGELFF
TRBJ1-1	TRBV6-5	.	.	TGTGCCGCGCGGGGAGGACAGTCATTGGGGGCTTTCTTT	CAARGGQSLGAFF
TRBJ1-3	TRBV7-9	.	.	TGTGCCAGCAGCTTAGCACTGGTCGCTTCTGGAAACACCATATATTTT	CASSLALVASGNTIYF
TRBJ2-3	TRBV30	.	.	TGTGCGGCTTCAAGCACAGATACGCAGTATTTT	CAASSTDTQYF
TRBJ1-3	TRBV2	.	.	TGTGCCAGCAGCTCGGGGGTAATGGGAAACACCATATATTTT	CASSSGVMGNTIYF
TRBJ2-1	TRBV5-4	.	.	TGTGCCTGTGAGAAAAAGGCAGGACGCTCCTACAATGAGCAGTTCTTC	CACEKKAGRSYNEQFF
TRBJ1-5	TRBV14	.	.	TGTGCCAGCAGCCCACAGGGAGGACAGCCCCAGCATTTT	CASSPQGGQPQHF
TRBJ1-4	TRBV6-5	.	once	TGTGCCAGCAGTTTGATTGGGCCCGGCCCGAATGAAAAACTGTTTTTT	CASSLIGPGPNEKLFF
TRBJ2-6	TRBV30	TRBD1	once	TGTGCCTGGAGCCGCCAGGGACAGGGACCTCCTGGGGCCAACGTCCTGACTTTC	CAWSRQGQGPPGANVLTF
TRBJ2-5	TRBV5-5	TRBD1	.	TGTGCCAGCAGCTTGAGAATCGCAGGGGGAGACGAGACCCAGTACTTC	CASSLRIAGGDETQYF
TRBJ2-3	TRBV7-9	TRBD1	few	TGTGCCAGCAGCTACCTCAGGGGGTTGGGCACAGATACGCAGTATTTT	CASSYLRGLGTDTQYF
TRBJ1-2	TRBV19	.	.	TGTGCCAGTAGTGCAGAGAGAAGACCTAACTATGGCTACACCTTC	CASSAERRPNYGYTF
TRBJ2-3	TRBV25-1	.	.	TGTGCCAGCAGTGAGTATGGGGCAGATACGCAGTATTTT	CASSEYGADTQYF
TRBJ1-5	TRBV7-9	TRBD1	once	TGTGCCAGCAGCCCCGACAGGGCCCACAATCGGCCCCAGCATTTT	CASSPDRAHNRPQHF
TRBJ2-3	TRBV6-4	TRBD2	medium-sized	TGTGCCAGCAGTGACTCGGTAGCGGGCGGCACAGATACGCAGTATTTT	CASSDSVAGGTDTQYF
TRBJ2-7	TRBV5-4	TRBD2	.	TGTGCCAGCAGCGCGGCTCGGGGGGGAGAGCAGTACTTC	CASSAARGGEQYF
TRBJ1-2	TRBV3-1/TRBV3-2	TRBD1	.	TGTGCCAGCAGCCCACGACAGGGAAACTATGGCTACACCTTC	CASSPRQGNYGYTF
TRBJ2-2	TRBV18	.	.	TGTGCCAGCCCTCTGCAGGTCGGGGAGCTGTTTTTT	CASPLQVGELFF
TRBJ1-5	TRBV27	.	.	TGTGCCAGCAGTTCACACAGGGATAACAATCAGCCCCAGCATTTT	CASSSHRDNNQPQHF
TRBJ2-1	TRBV20-1	.	.	TGCAGTGCTGCGACTATGGAGCAGTTCTTC	CSAATMEQFF
TRBJ2-5	TRBV11-3	TRBD2	.	TGTGCCAGCAGCCTCAGGACTAGCGGGAGTATAGAGACCCAGTACTTC	CASSLRTSGSIETQYF
TRBJ1-3	TRBV12-3/TRBV12-4	.	.	TGTGCCAGCAGTTATGATACCAGAAACACCATATATTTT	CASSYDTRNTIYF
TRBJ2-2	TRBV14	TRBD1	once	TGTGCCAGCAGACAGGGGACAGAGAACACCGGGGAGCTGTTTTTT	CASRQGTENTGELFF
TRBJ1-6	TRBV18	.	.	TGTGCCAGCTCACGCACGGGGAGCTATAATTCACCCCTCCACTTT	CASSRTGSYNSPLHF
TRBJ2-1	TRBV28	TRBD1	.	TGTGCCAGCAGTCCCTCGAGGACAGGCTCCTACAATGAGCAGTTCTTC	CASSPSRTGSYNEQFF
TRBJ2-6	TRBV27	.	.	TGTGCCAGCAGGGAGCAGGGACACTCTGGGGCCAACGTCCTGACTTTC	CASREQGHSGANVLTF